The 20 T cell receptor beta chains below come from one sample, sequenced in a study of graft-versus-host responses after intestinal transplantation. These receptors have no identified antigens. Only in-frame clones appear in the TCRdb table, and some are missing; sequencing was by immunoSEQ multiplex PCR. The data contain about 130,000 clones, around nine tenths of them singletons. The source was unstimulated CD4+ T cells sorted from spleen or lymph node cells, collected before intestinal transplant. These receptors were collected from a human donor who received an intestinal transplant.

The rearrangement uses TRBV10-3 and TRBJ2-1, with 9 bases fitting TRBD2. Germline trimming cut 6 bases from V and 15 bases from J; bases unmatched to any gene: 15. CDR1 and CDR2 from the germline V gene are ENHRY and SYGVKD. The CDR3 is 14 residues long. CDR3 coding DNA: TGTGCCATCAGCTACGCGGCGACTAGCGGACGTCTGTTCTTC. This sequence encodes CAISYAATSGRLFF.

The chain has TRBV6-5 and TRBJ2-1; D might be TRBD2 (6 bases). This CDR3 has 11 residues. Trimming took off 9 bases at V and 7 bases at J, with 10 bases between the two ends. Per germline, CDR1 MNHEY and CDR2 SVGAGI. CDR3 coding DNA: TGTGCCAGTGCCCGGGGGAATGAGCAGTTCTTC. This translates into CASARGNEQFF.

The chain is built from TRBV6-6 and TRBJ2-4, with D perhaps TRBD1 (6 bases). Germline CDR1 MNHNY, CDR2 SVGAGI (reference sequence). The V end was cut by 5 bases, the J end by 0 bases, with 14 bases between. The CDR3 covers 16 residues. The CDR3 bases are TGTGCCAGCAGTACCGACAGGCGACTAGCCAAAAACATTCAGTACTTC. This codes for CASSTDRRLAKNIQYF.

V is TRBV5-1 and J is TRBJ2-5; 9 nucleotides line up with TRBD1. Per the germline V gene, CDR1 is SGHRS and CDR2 is YFSETQ. CDR3 length equals 16 residues. Trimming removed 0 bases from V and 5 bases from J; junction bases left unmatched: 8. The CDR3 DNA is TGCGCCAGCAGCTTGGGGGTAGGACAGGGGCAGGAGACCCAGTACTTC. Translated: CASSLGVGQGQETQYF.

This chain uses TRBV2 with TRBJ2-7; no clear D gene. The CDR3 consists of 11 residues. Germline V lookup: CDR1 SNHLY, CDR2 FYNNEI. Trimming pared 5 bases from V and 2 bases from J, leaving 4 bases between. This CDR3 is CASSQTYEQYF. The CDR3, as DNA: TGTGCCAGCAGTCAGACCTACGAGCAGTACTTC. The whole variable domain, filled in from reference TRBV2 and TRBJ2-7, reads EPEVTQTPSHQVTQMGQEVILRCVPISNHLYFYWYRQILGQKVEFLVSFYNNEISEKSEIFDDQFSVERPDGSNFTLKIRSTKLEDSAMYFCASSQTYEQYFGPGTRLTVT.

The chain joins TRBV9 to TRBJ2-2; no firm D call. Germline loops: CDR1 SGDLS, CDR2 YYNGEE. The CDR3 has 13 residues. V lost 4 bases and J 5 bases, leaving 9 bases between the germline ends. The CDR3 region is CASSPRYTGELFF. CDR3 sequence (DNA): TGTGCCAGCAGCCCCCGATATACCGGGGAGCTGTTTTTT.

As concerns this clone: The sample has other DNA sequences that encode this CDR3 too. The chain employs TRBV29-1 and TRBJ1-5, with D perhaps TRBD1 (5 bases). The V gene lost 6 bases and the J gene lost 4 bases, with 10 bases spanning the gap. The CDR3 has 12 residues. Germline CDR1 SQVTM, CDR2 ANQGSEA. The CDR3 sequence is CSVGDGNQPQHF. CDR3 coding DNA: TGCAGCGTCGGGGACGGTAATCAGCCCCAGCATTTT.

This CDR3 reads CASSSTGLYGYTF. DNA for the CDR3: TGTGCCAGCAGTTCAACAGGCCTCTATGGCTACACCTTC. J is TRBJ1-2 and V is TRBV6-1; maybe TRBD1 (5 bases). The V gene lost 5 bases and the J gene lost 4 bases, with 11 bases spanning the gap. Germline CDR1 reads MNHNS; CDR2 reads SASEGT. The CDR3 totals 13 residues.

The chain has TRBV6-1 and TRBJ1-3, with 7 bases lining up with TRBD1. This CDR3 region has 16 residues. Germline CDR1 MNHNS, CDR2 SASEGT. The ends lost 4 bases at V and 4 bases at J; junction bases unmatched: 10. For the CDR3, the DNA is TGTGCCAGCAGTGTACAACAGGGGATCGCGGGAAACACCATATATTTT. It translates to CASSVQQGIAGNTIYF.

V usage is TRBV7-9 and J usage is TRBJ1-1, with TRBD1 matching over 8 bases. V was clipped by 4 bases and J by 3 bases; unmatched bases: 13. Per the germline V gene, CDR1 is SEHNR and CDR2 is FQNEAQ (reference sequence). This CDR3 is built from 17 residues. In DNA, the CDR3 is TGTGCCAGCAGCTACCAAGGGGGCAGGGGGCGGGACACTGAAGCTTTCTTT. Its protein product is CASSYQGGRGRDTEAFF.

The chain joins TRBV6-4 to TRBJ2-3; TRBD2 matches 10 bases. CDR3 length: 13 residues. Germline-derived CDR1 and CDR2 are MRHNA and SNTAGT. V shed 6 bases, J shed 9 bases, and the junction held 6 bases outside the gene matches. The CDR3 region is CASRASGGETQYF. CDR3 DNA: TGTGCCAGCAGGGCTAGCGGGGGCGAAACGCAGTATTTT.

This chain joins TRBV6-1 and TRBJ2-5; D might be TRBD2 (6 bases). This CDR3 region has 13 residues. V gave up 5 bases and J gave up 5 bases, with 12 bases separating them. Germline V lookup: CDR1 MNHNS, CDR2 SASEGT. The CDR3 protein is CASSRLRGETQYF. DNA for the CDR3: TGTGCCAGCAGTAGGTTACGGGGGGAGACCCAGTACTTC.

The J gene is TRBJ2-4, the V gene TRBV7-2; D remains ambiguous. In germline, CDR1 is SGHTA, CDR2 FQGNSA. Trimming left V 1 base short and J 6 bases short, with 1 base between. CDR3 size: 11 residues. The CDR3 region has the DNA TGTGCCAGCAGCTTAGGAAACATTCAGTACTTC. This gives the protein CASSLGNIQYF.

Only a few counts were recorded for this clone. The chain links TRBV6-1 to TRBJ1-2, with no clear D. The CDR3 contains 12 residues. Germline V lookup: CDR1 MNHNS, CDR2 SASEGT. Trimming removed 6 bases from V and 3 bases from J, with 8 bases in between. CDR3 sequence: CASREKYYGYTF. CDR3 sequence (DNA): TGTGCCAGCAGAGAGAAGTACTATGGCTACACCTTC.

This clone was found a few times. The chain links TRBV11-2 to TRBJ2-1, with a possible D match to TRBD2 (6 bases). The V gene's germline CDR1 is SGHAT and CDR2 FQNNGV. Trimming stripped 6 bases from V and 6 bases from J, with 12 bases between. The CDR3 runs to 13 residues. The CDR3 loop is CASSLGLLNEQFF. In nucleotides, the CDR3 is TGTGCCAGCAGTTTGGGACTCCTCAATGAGCAGTTCTTC. The entire variable domain, with the rest obtained from reference TRBV11-2 and TRBJ2-1, is as follows: EAGVAQSPRYKIIEKRQSVAFWCNPISGHATLYWYQQILGQGPKLLIQFQNNGVVDDSQLPKDRFSAERLKGVDSTLKIQPAKLEDSAVYLCASSLGLLNEQFFGPGTRLTVL.

The chain uses TRBV18 and TRBJ1-5; perhaps TRBD1 as D (5 bases). The V end lost 3 bases, the J end lost 4 bases, and 13 bases lay between the germline ends. CDR1 is KGHSH, CDR2 LQKENI, per germline. CDR3 length equals 15 residues. The DNA for the CDR3 is TGTGCCAGCTCACCTTGGGGGGAGCCTAATCAGCCCCAGCATTTT. Translated, it gives CASSPWGEPNQPQHF. Complete variable domain (other parts from reference TRBV18 and TRBJ1-5): NAGVMQNPRHLVRRRGQEARLRCSPMKGHSHVYWYRQLPEEGLKFMVYLQKENIIDESGMPKERFSAEFPKEGPSILRIQQVVRGDSAAYFCASSPWGEPNQPQHFGDGTRLSIL.

The chain couples TRBV25-1 to TRBJ2-3; TRBD2 matches 8 bases. This CDR3 has 15 residues. Germline assignment: CDR1 MGHDK and CDR2 SYGVNS. The V and J ends lost 5 bases and 1 base, in that order; junction bases with no gene match: 5. The CDR3 loop is CASSKRSGGTDTQYF. The CDR3 nucleotides are TGTGCCAGCAGTAAACGTAGCGGGGGCACAGATACGCAGTATTTT.

This clone was recorded a few times. The chain recombines TRBV6-6 with TRBJ1-2; unclear D gene. The CDR3 has 13 residues. The ends were cut back, 0 bases at V and 7 bases at J, with 9 bases in the middle. CDR1 and CDR2 from the germline V gene are MNHNY and SVGAGI (reference sequence). CDR3 in amino acids: CASSYSSRVGYTF. The CDR3 bases are TGTGCCAGCAGTTACTCGAGTCGTGTTGGCTACACCTTC.

V gene TRBV5-6 combines with J gene TRBJ2-3; TRBD2 agrees at 11 bases. The CDR3 covers 14 residues. Germline-derived CDR1 and CDR2 are SGHDT and YYEEEE. The ends lost 4 bases at V and 4 bases at J; junction bases unmatched: 2. The CDR3: CASSGSGGADTQYF. The CDR3 coding sequence is TGTGCCAGCAGCGGTAGCGGGGGGGCAGATACGCAGTATTTT. The full variable domain, completed using reference TRBV5-6 and TRBJ2-3, is DAGVTQSPTHLIKTRGQQVTLRCSPKSGHDTVSWYQQALGQGPQFIFQYYEEEERQRGNFPDRFSGHQFPNYSSELNVNALLLGDSALYLCASSGSGGADTQYFGPGTRLTVL.

V and J are TRBV6-1 and TRBJ2-2; D gene ambiguous. V was shortened by 6 bases and J by 0 bases, with 8 bases between the two germline ends. The CDR3 is made up of 14 amino acids. CDR1 is MNHNS, CDR2 SASEGT, per germline. CDR3 sequence (DNA): TGTGCCAGCAGGAGGACCTCGAACACCGGGGAGCTGTTTTTT. It encodes CASRRTSNTGELFF.